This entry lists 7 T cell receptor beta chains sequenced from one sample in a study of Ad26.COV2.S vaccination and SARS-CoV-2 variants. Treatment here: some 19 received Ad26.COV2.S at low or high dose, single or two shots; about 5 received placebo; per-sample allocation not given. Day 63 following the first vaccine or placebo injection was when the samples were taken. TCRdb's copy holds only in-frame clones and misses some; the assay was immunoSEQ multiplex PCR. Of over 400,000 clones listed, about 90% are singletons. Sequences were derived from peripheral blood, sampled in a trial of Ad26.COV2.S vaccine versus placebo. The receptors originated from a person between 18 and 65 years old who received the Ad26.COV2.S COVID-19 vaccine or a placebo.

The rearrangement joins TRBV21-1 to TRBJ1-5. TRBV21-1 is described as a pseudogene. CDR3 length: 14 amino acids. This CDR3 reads CASSKVPKDQPQHF. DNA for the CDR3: TGTGCCAGCAGCAAAGTCCCTAAGGATCAGCCCCAGCATTTT.

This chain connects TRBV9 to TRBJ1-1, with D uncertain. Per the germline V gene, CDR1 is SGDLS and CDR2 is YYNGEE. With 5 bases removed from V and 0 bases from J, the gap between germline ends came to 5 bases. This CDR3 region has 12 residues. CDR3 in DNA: TGTGCCAGCAGTACAATGAACACTGAAGCTTTCTTT. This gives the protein CASSTMNTEAFF.

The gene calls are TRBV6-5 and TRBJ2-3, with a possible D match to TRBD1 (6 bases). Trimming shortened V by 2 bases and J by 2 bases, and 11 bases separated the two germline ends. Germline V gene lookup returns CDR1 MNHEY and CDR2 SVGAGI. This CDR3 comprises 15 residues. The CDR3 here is CASSYPGHNTDTQYF. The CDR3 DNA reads TGTGCCAGCAGTTACCCGGGACACAACACAGATACGCAGTATTTT.

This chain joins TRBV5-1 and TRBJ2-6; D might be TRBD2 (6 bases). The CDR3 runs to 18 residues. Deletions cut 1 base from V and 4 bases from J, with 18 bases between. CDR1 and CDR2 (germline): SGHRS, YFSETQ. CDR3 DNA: TGCGCCAGCAGCTTGCCCTCGCTTGCGGCGGGGGGGGCCAACGTCCTGACTTTC. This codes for CASSLPSLAAGGANVLTF.

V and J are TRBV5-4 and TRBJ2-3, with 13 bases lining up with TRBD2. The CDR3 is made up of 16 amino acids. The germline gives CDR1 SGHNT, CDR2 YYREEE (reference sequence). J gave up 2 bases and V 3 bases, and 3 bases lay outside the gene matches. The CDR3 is CASSWGLAGITDTQYF. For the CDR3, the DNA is TGTGCCAGCAGCTGGGGACTAGCGGGGATCACAGATACGCAGTATTTT.

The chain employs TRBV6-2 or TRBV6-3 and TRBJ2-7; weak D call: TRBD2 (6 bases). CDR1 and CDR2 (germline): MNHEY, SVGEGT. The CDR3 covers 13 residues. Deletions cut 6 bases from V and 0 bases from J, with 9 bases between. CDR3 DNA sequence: TGTGCCAGCAGCCGACTAGTCTCCTACGAGCAGTACTTC. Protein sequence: CASSRLVSYEQYF.

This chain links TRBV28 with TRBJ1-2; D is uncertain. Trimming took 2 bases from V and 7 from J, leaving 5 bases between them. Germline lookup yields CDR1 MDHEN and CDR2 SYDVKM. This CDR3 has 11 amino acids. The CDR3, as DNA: TGTGCCAGCAGTTTACCGGGTGGCTACACCTTC. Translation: CASSLPGGYTF.